This T cell receptor beta chain was recorded in a study of long-term antiretroviral therapy in people with HIV. Investigators performed immunoSEQ version v3.0 at survey level. Generated by immunoSEQ multiplex PCR, the TCRdb table keeps only in-frame clones and is missing some. The table shows tens of thousands of clones, with roughly four fifths occurring only once. Trimming left V 0 bases short and J 2 bases short, with 17 bases between. The CDR3 sequence is 17 residues long. Germline V gene sequence: CDR1 SGHRS, CDR2 YFSETQ. This chain connects TRBV5-1 to TRBJ1-2; TRBD1 might be the D (5 bases). The material sequenced was unsorted PBMCs, taken 1 year after starting antiretroviral therapy. This TCR was sampled from a young man with HIV. This CDR3 is CASSLGTVGTGNYGYTF. As DNA, the CDR3 is TGCGCCAGCAGCTTGGGCACGGTGGGGACCGGGAACTATGGCTACACCTTC. The full variable domain, completed using reference TRBV5-1 and TRBJ1-2, is KAGVTQTPRYLIKTRGQQVTLSCSPISGHRSVSWYQQTPGQGLQFLFEYFSETQRNKGNFPGRFSGRQFSNSRSEMNVSTLELGDSALYLCASSLGTVGTGNYGYTFGSGTRLTVV.